This paragraph reports one T cell receptor beta chain. Antigen: not known. The V segment lost 5 bases and the J segment 12 bases; nucleotides outside the gene matches: 1. CDR3 length equals 10 residues. The germline gives CDR1 MDHEN, CDR2 SYDVKM. These data originate in a study of cytomegalovirus exposure and HLA in healthy donors. Study-wide points: Most TCR sequences showed up rarely, but some public TCRs showed up in many donors. Reports described diagnosis of cytomegalovirus status by the classifier as highly specific and sensitive. Cytomegalovirus association was listed for 164 TCR beta chains. The tendency of first-cohort TCR clusters to co-occur in the 120 or so validation repertoires was identified by a subsequent analysis.

Some clones are missing from TCRdb's copy, which holds only in-frame ones; the method was immunoSEQ multiplex PCR. The sample includes 55,000 to 80,000 clones, 95% of them seen just once. The sequence was collected from a woman under 30 in good health and CMV-seropositive. The chain links TRBV28 to TRBJ2-1; 7 nucleotides align to TRBD1. The sequenced sample consisted of PBMCs. The CDR3 spells CASSGDRQFF. The CDR3 region has the DNA TGTGCCAGCAGTGGGGACAGGCAGTTCTTC.